Considering frequency, the clone carrying this T cell receptor beta chain is medium-sized. Its specificity is unknown. The data derive from a study of CD8 T cells in cerebrospinal fluid in Alzheimer's disease. Findings and limits, study-wide: Expanded clones of at least 3% were commoner in Alzheimer's patients than healthy subjects.

CSF cells underwent 10X single-cell V(D)J and 5' gene-expression profiling. For each CDR3 protein, TCRdb gives one entry from its re-call of the 10x single-cell sequencing reads, without DNA. Its table lists roughly 710 distinct CDR3 sequences. Germline values: CDR1 MNHEY, CDR2 SVGAGI. The CDR3 consists of 17 residues. A live/dead marker was used to sort live CSF cells for droplet sequencing. This receptor was taken from a human donor in good health. Sequencing was done on a sample of cerebrospinal fluid. The V call is TRBV6-5, the J call TRBJ1-4; TCRdb indicates TRBD1, and absent DNA this call remains unverified. CDR3 residues: CASSYALPGATNEKLFF.